The present entry profiles one T cell receptor (beta chain) with its context. Antigen specificity is unknown. The CDR3 has 16 residues. The authors ran a second PCR of 7 to 11 cycles using a sample-barcoded 5' primer and a J-beta primer mix. Every single cDNA molecule received a tag from a template-switch adaptor with 12 random nucleotides. TCRdb analysed the 5' RACE reads with MiXCR anew, one entry per CDR3 protein. The sample lists about 1.6 million distinct CDR3 sequences, about 35% occurring once. Collection of 8.5 to 10 milliliters of peripheral blood was performed for each donor. This sample is drawn from a study of blood T cells in healthy people across ages. Study results and caveats: What prevented conclusive comparison of naive and antigen-experienced cells was that PBMCs were unsorted. Unknown donor CMV status possibly confounded expanded clonotype changes.

V is TRBV21-1 and J is TRBJ2-3; no check of the table's D call, TRBD1, against the DNA was made. TRBV21-1 counts as a pseudogene. This receptor was obtained from a woman in her twenties or thirties in good health. The sequencing input was blood. The DNA for the CDR3 is TGTGCCAGCAGCACCCCGGGACAGGGAAGCACAGATACGCAGTATTTT. This translates into CASSTPGQGSTDTQYF.